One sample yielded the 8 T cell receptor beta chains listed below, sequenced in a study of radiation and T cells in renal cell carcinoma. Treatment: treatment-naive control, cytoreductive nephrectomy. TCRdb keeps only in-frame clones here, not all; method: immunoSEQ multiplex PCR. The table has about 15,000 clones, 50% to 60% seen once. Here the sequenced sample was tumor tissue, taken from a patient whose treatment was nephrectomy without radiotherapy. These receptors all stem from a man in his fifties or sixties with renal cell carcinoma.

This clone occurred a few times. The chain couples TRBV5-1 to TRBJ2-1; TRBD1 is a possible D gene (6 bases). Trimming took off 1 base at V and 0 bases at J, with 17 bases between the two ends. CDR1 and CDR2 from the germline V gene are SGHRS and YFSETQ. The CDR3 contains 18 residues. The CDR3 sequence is CASSLRPRQDSSYNEQFF. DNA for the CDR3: TGCGCCAGCAGCTTGCGACCCAGACAGGATAGCTCCTACAATGAGCAGTTCTTC.

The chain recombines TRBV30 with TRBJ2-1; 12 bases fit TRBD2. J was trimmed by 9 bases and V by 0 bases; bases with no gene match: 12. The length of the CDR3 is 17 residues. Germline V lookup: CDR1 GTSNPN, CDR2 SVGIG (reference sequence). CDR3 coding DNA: TGTGCCTGGAGTGTACGAGCTAGCGGGGGGGCAAGCGGTGAGCAGTTCTTC. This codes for CAWSVRASGGASGEQFF.

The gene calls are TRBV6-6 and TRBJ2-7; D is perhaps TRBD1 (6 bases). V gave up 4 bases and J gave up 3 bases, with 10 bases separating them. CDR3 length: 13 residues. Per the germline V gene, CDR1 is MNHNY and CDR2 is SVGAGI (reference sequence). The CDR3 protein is CASSLEQGYEQYF. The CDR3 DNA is TGTGCCAGCAGTTTAGAACAGGGCTACGAGCAGTACTTC.

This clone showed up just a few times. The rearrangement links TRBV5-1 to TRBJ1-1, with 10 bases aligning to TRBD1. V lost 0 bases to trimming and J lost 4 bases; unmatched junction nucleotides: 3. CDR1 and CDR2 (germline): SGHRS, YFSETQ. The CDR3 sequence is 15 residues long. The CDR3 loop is CASSLEGQGLTEAFF. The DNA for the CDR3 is TGCGCCAGCAGCTTGGAGGGACAGGGGCTCACTGAAGCTTTCTTT.

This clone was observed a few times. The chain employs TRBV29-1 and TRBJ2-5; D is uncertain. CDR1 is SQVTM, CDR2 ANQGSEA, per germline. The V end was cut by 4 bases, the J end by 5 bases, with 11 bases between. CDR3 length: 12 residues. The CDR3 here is CSVGPVEETQYF. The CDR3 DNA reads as TGCAGCGTTGGCCCGGTGGAGGAGACCCAGTACTTC.

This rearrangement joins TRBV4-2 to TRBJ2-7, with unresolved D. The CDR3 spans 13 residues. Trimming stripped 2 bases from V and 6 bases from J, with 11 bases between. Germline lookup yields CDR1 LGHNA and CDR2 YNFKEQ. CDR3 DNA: TGTGCCAGCAGCCAATCGCCCGGCCGCGAGCAGTACTTC. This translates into CASSQSPGREQYF.

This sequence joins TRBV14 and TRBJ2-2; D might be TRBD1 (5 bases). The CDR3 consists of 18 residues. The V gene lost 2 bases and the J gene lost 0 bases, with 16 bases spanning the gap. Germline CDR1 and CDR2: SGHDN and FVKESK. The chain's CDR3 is CASSQWARRGPNTGELFF. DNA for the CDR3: TGTGCCAGCAGCCAATGGGCCCGTAGGGGCCCGAACACCGGGGAGCTGTTTTTT.

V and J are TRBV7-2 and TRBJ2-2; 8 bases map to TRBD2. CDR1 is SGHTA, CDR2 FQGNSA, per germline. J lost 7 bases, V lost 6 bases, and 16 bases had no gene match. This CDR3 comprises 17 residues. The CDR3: CASRIPGGGRLGGELFF. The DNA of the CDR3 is TGTGCCAGCAGAATCCCCGGAGGCGGGAGGCTCGGCGGGGAGCTGTTTTTT.